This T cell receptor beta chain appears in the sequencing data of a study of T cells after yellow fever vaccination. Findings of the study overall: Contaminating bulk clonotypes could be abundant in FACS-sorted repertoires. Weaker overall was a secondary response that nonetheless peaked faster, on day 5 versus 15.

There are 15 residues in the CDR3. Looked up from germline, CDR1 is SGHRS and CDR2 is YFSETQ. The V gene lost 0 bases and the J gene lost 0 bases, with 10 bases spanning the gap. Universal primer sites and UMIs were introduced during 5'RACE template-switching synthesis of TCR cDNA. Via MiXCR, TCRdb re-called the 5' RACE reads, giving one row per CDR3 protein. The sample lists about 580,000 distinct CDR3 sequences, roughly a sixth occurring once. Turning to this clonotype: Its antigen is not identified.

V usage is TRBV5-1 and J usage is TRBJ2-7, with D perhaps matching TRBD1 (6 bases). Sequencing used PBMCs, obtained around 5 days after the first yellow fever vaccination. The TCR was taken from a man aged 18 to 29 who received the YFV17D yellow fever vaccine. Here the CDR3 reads CASSLGDKSSYEQYF. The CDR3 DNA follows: TGCGCCAGCAGCTTGGGGGACAAGAGCTCCTACGAGCAGTACTTC.